These 32 T cell receptor beta chains came from one sample sequenced in a study of regulatory T cells in long-lasting Graves disease. The TCR beta library used iRepertoire HTBI primers with Arm-PCR amplification of CDR3. TCRdb re-derived calls from the multiplex PCR reads in MiXCR, one entry per CDR3 protein. The sample holds 650,000 to 850,000 distinct CDR3 sequences, around 30% seen once. Time point in this sample: persistent/refractory GD, antithyroid drugs over 5 years with positive TRAb. PBMCs provided the RNA from which the TCR library was made. Sequenced material: peripheral blood mononuclear cells (PBMCs), taken when the disease was refractory, from a patient treated with antithyroid drugs. The source of these receptors is a female donor with Graves disease.

The chain has TRBV18 and TRBJ1-2; D is perhaps TRBD1 (6 bases). V lost 5 bases and J lost 3, with 10 bases in between. The CDR3 consists of 13 residues. Germline V CDR1 and CDR2: KGHSH, LQKENI. DNA of the CDR3: TGTGCCAGCTCAACAGGGCTAGACTATGGCTACACCTTC. It translates to CASSTGLDYGYTF.

This clonotype was counted at least ten times. The J gene is TRBJ1-2, the V gene TRBV6-1; D perhaps matches TRBD1 (6 bases). The CDR3 is 13 residues long. Trimming shortened V by 6 bases and J by 6 bases, and 14 bases separated the two germline ends. Germline values: CDR1 MNHNS, CDR2 SASEGT. Here the CDR3 DNA reads TGTGCCAGCAGGAGGACAGAGGGCCATGGCTACACCTTC. The encoded protein is CASRRTEGHGYTF.

The chain is built from TRBV29-1 and TRBJ2-7, with 8 positions matching TRBD2. Germline V gene data show CDR1 as SQVTM and CDR2 as ANQGSEA. The CDR3 is 14 residues long. J lost 0 bases, V lost 5 bases, and 6 bases had no gene match. CDR3: CSVPHSGSSYEQYF. CDR3 DNA: TGCAGCGTTCCCCACAGCGGGAGCTCCTACGAGCAGTACTTC.

This sequence joins TRBV7-9 and TRBJ2-7, with no clear D. The V end was cut by 1 base, the J end by 4 bases, with 11 bases between. Germline V gene data show CDR1 as SEHNR and CDR2 as FQNEAQ (reference sequence). The CDR3 has 14 amino acids. The CDR3 is CASSLEQYRYEQYF. DNA of the CDR3: TGTGCCAGCAGCTTAGAGCAATACCGGTACGAGCAGTACTTC.

This clonotype was counted at least ten times. The rearrangement links TRBV5-6 to TRBJ1-2, with 8 positions matching TRBD1. V shed 5 bases and J 0 bases; nucleotides not matched to a gene: 3. There are 14 residues in the CDR3. CDR1 SGHDT and CDR2 YYEEEE come from the germline V gene. This CDR3 is CASSRTGTNYGYTF. The CDR3 nucleotides read TGTGCCAGCAGTCGGACAGGGACTAACTATGGCTACACCTTC.

V gene TRBV7-9 combines with J gene TRBJ1-6; possibly TRBD1 for D (6 bases). CDR1 and CDR2 (germline): SEHNR, FQNEAQ (reference sequence). The length of the CDR3 is 14 residues. With 7 bases removed from V and 7 bases from J, the gap between germline ends came to 14 bases. The CDR3 nucleotides are TGTGCCAGCACCCGTCCCACAGGGAATTCACCCCTCCACTTT. Protein product: CASTRPTGNSPLHF. Combining the CDR3 with reference TRBV7-9 and TRBJ1-6 gives the whole variable domain DTGVSQNPRHKITKRGQNVTFRCDPISEHNRLYWYRQTLGQGPEFLTYFQNEAQLEKSRLLSDRFSAERPKGSFSTLEIQRTEQGDSAMYLCASTRPTGNSPLHFGNGTRLTVT.

This clonotype was seen only a few times. A read error may produce the germline difference seen at one junction end. The chain uses TRBV28 and TRBJ1-2; 7 nucleotides match TRBD1. The CDR3 length is 13 residues. CDR1 and CDR2 (germline): MDHEN, SYDVKM. The CDR3 spells CASSLKWDSRWNF. Written as DNA, the CDR3 is TGTGCCAGCAGTTTAAAATGGGACAGCCGATGGAACTTC.

This clonotype was found many times. The J gene is TRBJ1-2, the V gene TRBV28; TRBD1 matches 8 bases. Trimming cost V 5 bases and J 4 bases; bases outside gene matches: 6. Germline V gene data show CDR1 as MDHEN and CDR2 as SYDVKM. This CDR3 contains 14 residues. The CDR3 DNA reads as TGTGCCAGCAGTCTGCGACAGGGGAGCTATGGCTACACCTTC. As protein: CASSLRQGSYGYTF.

The V and J genes are TRBV9 and TRBJ2-7; TRBD1 agrees at 7 bases. Per the germline V gene, CDR1 is SGDLS and CDR2 is YYNGEE. This CDR3 comprises 14 residues. V was clipped by 2 bases and J by 2 bases; unmatched bases: 4. Written as DNA, the CDR3 is TGTGCCAGCAGCGTCACAGGGGAACCCTACGAGCAGTACTTC. It codes for CASSVTGEPYEQYF. The variable domain in full, completed from reference TRBV9 and TRBJ2-7, reads DSGVTQTPKHLITATGQRVTLRCSPRSGDLSVYWYQQSLDQGLQFLIQYYNGEERAKGNILERFSAQQFPDLHSELNLSSLELGDSALYFCASSVTGEPYEQYFGPGTRLTVT.

This clonotype was recorded a few times. In nucleotides, the CDR3 is TGCAGCGTAGGGACAGGGGGGAATCATAATTCACCCCTCCACTTT. It specifies CSVGTGGNHNSPLHF. V is TRBV29-1 and J is TRBJ1-6; 11 positions match TRBD1. The CDR3 has 15 amino acids. Trimming took 6 bases from V and 5 from J; bases not matched to a gene: 6. Per the germline V gene, CDR1 is SQVTM and CDR2 is ANQGSEA.

This clonotype was recorded many times. DNA of the CDR3: TGTGCCAGCAGGCAATCAGGGGCCTATGGCTACACCTTC. It encodes CASRQSGAYGYTF. V gene TRBV12-3 or TRBV12-4 combines with J gene TRBJ1-2, with D possibly being TRBD1 (6 bases). The length of the CDR3 is 13 residues. Trimming took off 6 bases at V and 4 bases at J, with 12 bases between the two ends.

This clonotype was picked up many times. The J gene is TRBJ2-5, the V gene TRBV2; D is possibly TRBD1 (5 bases). The CDR3 runs 14 residues. Trimming removed 7 bases at V and 2 bases at J, with 14 bases between. Germline values: CDR1 SNHLY, CDR2 FYNNEI. This CDR3 reads CASKLTTAQETQYF. CDR3 nucleotide sequence: TGTGCCAGCAAATTGACGACAGCGCAAGAGACCCAGTACTTC.

This clonotype was seen a few times. The chain is built from TRBV2 and TRBJ1-5; 8 nucleotides line up with TRBD1. Germline V gene sequence: CDR1 SNHLY, CDR2 FYNNEI. Germline trimming cut 2 bases from V and 4 bases from J; bases unmatched to any gene: 4. This CDR3 has 15 amino acids. The CDR3 loop reads CASSEYRGVNQPQHF. CDR3 in DNA: TGTGCCAGCAGTGAATACAGGGGGGTTAATCAGCCCCAGCATTTT. Complete variable domain (other parts from reference TRBV2 and TRBJ1-5): EPEVTQTPSHQVTQMGQEVILRCVPISNHLYFYWYRQILGQKVEFLVSFYNNEISEKSEIFDDQFSVERPDGSNFTLKIRSTKLEDSAMYFCASSEYRGVNQPQHFGDGTRLSIL.

This clonotype was seen repeatedly, ten times or more. The chain has TRBV11-2 and TRBJ2-5, with 11 nucleotides matching TRBD2. This CDR3 is 16 amino acids long. Germline CDR1 and CDR2: SGHAT and FQNNGV. After removal of 5 bases from V and 2 bases from J, the junction contained 7 bases not matched to a gene. CDR3 DNA sequence: TGTGCCAGCAGCACCGGGACTAGCGGAACACAAGAGACCCAGTACTTC. Amino acid sequence: CASSTGTSGTQETQYF.

This clonotype was detected many times. V usage is TRBV28 and J usage is TRBJ1-2; D is uncertain. The CDR3 runs 14 residues. Trimming took 8 bases from V and 0 from J, leaving 13 bases between them. Germline V gene data show CDR1 as MDHEN and CDR2 as SYDVKM. CDR3 amino acids: CASGTQLANYGYTF. CDR3 DNA: TGTGCCAGCGGTACACAGTTAGCTAACTATGGCTACACCTTC.

This clonotype came up many times. This chain connects TRBV6-5 to TRBJ1-1; unclear D gene. Per germline, CDR1 MNHEY and CDR2 SVGAGI. The CDR3 sequence is 14 residues long. Trimming cost V 3 bases and J 3 bases, with 11 bases left between them. The chain's CDR3 is CASSYPGAYTEAFF. The CDR3 DNA sequence: TGTGCCAGCAGTTATCCCGGCGCATACACTGAAGCTTTCTTT.

Many counts were recorded for this clonotype. The chain is built from TRBV28 and TRBJ1-5, with a weak D call TRBD1 (6 bases). Germline CDR1 is MDHEN and CDR2 is SYDVKM. The CDR3 is 12 residues long. Trimming left V 2 bases short and J 16 bases short, with 15 bases between. CDR3 residues: CASSLEGGPGHF. The CDR3 DNA reads TGTGCCAGCAGTTTAGAGGGGGGACCCGGCCATTTT.

This clonotype turned up a few times. CDR3 nucleotides: TGTGCCAGCAGGACATATGGCCGGTCACCCCTCCACTTT. Translation: CASRTYGRSPLHF. This chain links TRBV27 with TRBJ1-6; no definite D call. Germline CDR1 MNHEY, CDR2 SMNVEV (reference sequence). Between the trimmed V and J ends, which lost 6 bases and 10 bases, there was a span of 13 bases. The CDR3 contains 13 residues.

The rearrangement uses TRBV3-1 and TRBJ1-1; 7 bases line up with TRBD1. V trimming: 4 bases; J trimming: 3 bases; junction bases outside the gene matches: 8. The germline V gene has CDR1 LGHDT and CDR2 YNNKEL (reference sequence). This CDR3 is 15 amino acids long. The CDR3 spells CASSPRTGADTEAFF. CDR3 DNA sequence: TGTGCCAGCAGCCCACGTACAGGGGCCGACACTGAAGCTTTCTTT. Drawing the rest from reference TRBV3-1 and TRBJ1-1, the complete variable domain is DTAVSQTPKYLVTQMGNDKSIKCEQNLGHDTMYWYKQDSKKFLKIMFSYNNKELIINETVPNRFSPKSPDKAHLNLHINSLELGDSAVYFCASSPRTGADTEAFFGQGTRLTVV.

This clonotype was recorded a few times. The chain joins TRBV7-2 to TRBJ1-2; possibly TRBD1 for D (5 bases). The CDR3 sequence is 16 residues long. The germline V gene encodes CDR1 SGHTA and CDR2 FQGNSA. The germline V and J ends were trimmed by 4 bases and 4 bases, with 19 bases remaining between them. The CDR3 reads CASSSGGGNGAYGYTF. CDR3 nucleotides: TGTGCCAGCAGCTCGGGGGGGGGAAATGGTGCCTATGGCTACACCTTC. The whole variable domain, filled in from reference TRBV7-2 and TRBJ1-2, reads GAGVSQSPSNKVTEKGKDVELRCDPISGHTALYWYRQSLGQGLEFLIYFQGNSAPDKSGLPSDRFSAERTGGSVSTLTIQRTQQEDSAVYLCASSSGGGNGAYGYTFGSGTRLTVV.

This clonotype turned up a few times. The chain employs TRBV7-2 and TRBJ2-5; D is ambiguous. V lost 4 bases and J lost 5, with 8 bases in between. From germline, CDR1 is SGHTA and CDR2 FQGNSA. The length of the CDR3 is 12 residues. As DNA, the CDR3 is TGTGCCAGCAGCTCACATTTGGAGACCCAGTACTTC. It encodes CASSSHLETQYF.

This clonotype has ten or more counts. The chain links TRBV28 to TRBJ1-1; 7 positions match TRBD1. Germline lookup yields CDR1 MDHEN and CDR2 SYDVKM. Trimming took 5 bases from V and 6 from J; bases not matched to a gene: 9. CDR3 size: 14 residues. DNA of the CDR3: TGTGCCAGCAGTGGCGGACAGGTCGGAGCTGAAGCTTTCTTT. It translates to CASSGGQVGAEAFF.

The genes are TRBV7-9 and TRBJ2-5; D ambiguous. Germline CDR1 and CDR2: SEHNR and FQNEAQ (reference sequence). This CDR3 is 16 amino acids long. V lost 3 bases to trimming and J lost 5 bases, with 19 bases between them. CDR3 sequence reads: CASSLGRRPRTETQYF. The DNA for the CDR3 is TGTGCCAGCAGCTTGGGTCGCCGCCCTAGAACCGAGACCCAGTACTTC.

This clonotype came up a few times. The chain recombines TRBV19 with TRBJ2-2, with a tentative D call TRBD2 (6 bases). The germline V gene encodes CDR1 LNHDA and CDR2 SQIVND (reference sequence). CDR3 length: 17 amino acids. Trimming pared 3 bases from V and 5 bases from J, leaving 19 bases between. The CDR3 loop is CASSIGGGAAGTGELFF. CDR3 coding DNA: TGTGCCAGTAGTATTGGAGGAGGGGCAGCGGGTACCGGGGAGCTGTTTTTT.

The V and J genes are TRBV6-1 and TRBJ1-2; tentatively, D is TRBD1 (5 bases). Germline V lookup: CDR1 MNHNS, CDR2 SASEGT. Between the trimmed V and J ends, which lost 8 bases and 4 bases, there was a span of 14 bases. This CDR3 is 13 amino acids long. The CDR3 nucleotides are TGTGCCAGCCTAGGGACGGCAAGCTATGGCTACACCTTC. Translated: CASLGTASYGYTF.

This clonotype was seen at least ten times. The V gene is TRBV28, the J gene TRBJ1-1; unclear D gene. Germline assignment: CDR1 MDHEN and CDR2 SYDVKM. The CDR3 covers 15 residues. Trimming cost V 1 base and J 4 bases, with 13 bases left between them. This CDR3 reads CASSLLQDQSTEAFF. The CDR3 DNA reads TGTGCCAGCAGTTTATTGCAGGACCAGAGCACTGAAGCTTTCTTT.

This clonotype was detected only a few times. The chain combines TRBV10-3 with TRBJ1-5, with unresolved D. The germline V gene encodes CDR1 ENHRY and CDR2 SYGVKD. The germline V and J ends were trimmed by 8 bases and 4 bases, with 27 bases remaining between them. There are 18 residues in the CDR3. The CDR3 loop reads CAIGSKEMSAAFNQPQHF. In nucleotides, the CDR3 is TGTGCCATCGGATCTAAGGAGATGTCCGCAGCTTTTAATCAGCCCCAGCATTTT.

V and J are TRBV5-1 and TRBJ2-7; 8 bases agree with TRBD1. Germline V gene sequence: CDR1 SGHRS, CDR2 YFSETQ. The CDR3 is 14 residues long. V was clipped by 7 bases and J by 4 bases; unmatched bases: 10. CDR3 DNA sequence: TGCGCCAGCCGGCCCGGGACAGGACTTTACGAGCAGTACTTC. Its protein is CASRPGTGLYEQYF.

The chain is built from TRBV5-1 and TRBJ2-7, with D possibly being TRBD2 (5 bases). CDR3 length equals 15 residues. Germline V gene data show CDR1 as SGHRS and CDR2 as YFSETQ. V lost 0 bases, J lost 3 bases, and 13 bases lay in between. The CDR3 DNA sequence: TGCGCCAGCAGCTTGGCCCCGGGGAGTTACTACGAGCAGTACTTC. It codes for CASSLAPGSYYEQYF.

The genes are TRBV30 and TRBJ1-1; D possibly corresponds to TRBD1 (5 bases). The V gene's germline CDR1 is GTSNPN and CDR2 SVGIG (reference sequence). Trimming took off 4 bases at V and 2 bases at J, with 14 bases between the two ends. The CDR3 spans 14 residues. CDR3 residues: CAWNSGDLNTEAFF. DNA for the CDR3: TGTGCCTGGAACTCGGGGGATCTTAACACTGAAGCTTTCTTT.

This clonotype was observed many times. V gene TRBV2 combines with J gene TRBJ1-5; tentative D call: TRBD1 (5 bases). Trimming removed 8 bases from V and 0 bases from J, with 8 bases in between. The CDR3 is made up of 13 amino acids. Germline V gene sequence: CDR1 SNHLY, CDR2 FYNNEI. CDR3 DNA sequence: TGTGCCAGCGGGACCGCTAGCAATCAGCCCCAGCATTTT. Translating it yields CASGTASNQPQHF. The full variable domain, completed using reference TRBV2 and TRBJ1-5, is EPEVTQTPSHQVTQMGQEVILRCVPISNHLYFYWYRQILGQKVEFLVSFYNNEISEKSEIFDDQFSVERPDGSNFTLKIRSTKLEDSAMYFCASGTASNQPQHFGDGTRLSIL.

V usage is TRBV5-1 and J usage is TRBJ1-3; perhaps TRBD1 as D (6 bases). V was pared by 0 bases and J by 4 bases, with 14 bases between. The germline gives CDR1 SGHRS, CDR2 YFSETQ. The CDR3 runs to 16 residues. The CDR3 DNA reads as TGCGCCAGCAGCTTGGATCCGGGGGCGAAAGGAAACACCATATATTTT. Translating it yields CASSLDPGAKGNTIYF.